This T cell receptor beta chain was sequenced for a study of cytomegalovirus exposure and HLA in healthy donors. As concerns this clone: What it binds is not known.

V gave up 6 bases and J gave up 5 bases; unmatched junction bases: 10. There are 14 residues in the CDR3. Germline CDR1 is SQVTM and CDR2 is ANQGSEA. The study, taken as a whole, reports: Common viral pathogens (according to a later analysis) appeared linked to several of the most significant clusters.

PCR involved 60 Vbeta and 13 Jbeta primers. The assay was immunoSEQ multiplex PCR, and TCRdb's table has in-frame clones only and misses some. The data contain about 83,000 clones, roughly four fifths of them singletons. The V call is TRBV29-1, the J call TRBJ2-1; 7 positions match TRBD1. The clonotype originates from a woman in her thirties in good health and CMV-seronegative. The sequenced sample consisted of PBMCs. For the CDR3, the DNA is TGCAGCGTGGGGAAAGGGGGCTGGAACAATGAGCAGTTCTTC. This codes for CSVGKGGWNNEQFF.